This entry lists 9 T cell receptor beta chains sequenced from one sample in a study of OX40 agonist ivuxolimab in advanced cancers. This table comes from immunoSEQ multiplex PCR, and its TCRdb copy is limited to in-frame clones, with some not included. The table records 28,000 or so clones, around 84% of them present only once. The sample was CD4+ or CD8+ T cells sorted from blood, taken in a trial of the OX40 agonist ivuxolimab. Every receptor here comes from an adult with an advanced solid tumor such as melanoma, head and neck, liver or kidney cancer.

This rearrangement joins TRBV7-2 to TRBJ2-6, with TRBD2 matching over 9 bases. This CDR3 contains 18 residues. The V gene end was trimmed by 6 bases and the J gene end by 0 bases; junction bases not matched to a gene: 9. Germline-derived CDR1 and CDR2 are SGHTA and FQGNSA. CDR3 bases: TGTGCCAGCAGTACTACTAGCGGGTTCAGCTCTGGGGCCAACGTCCTGACTTTC. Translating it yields CASSTTSGFSSGANVLTF.

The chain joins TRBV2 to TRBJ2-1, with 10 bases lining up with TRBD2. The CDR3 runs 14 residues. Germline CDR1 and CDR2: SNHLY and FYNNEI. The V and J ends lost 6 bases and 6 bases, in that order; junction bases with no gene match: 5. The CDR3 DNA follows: TGTGCCAGCAGCAGACTAGCGGGCCCCAATGAGCAGTTCTTC. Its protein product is CASSRLAGPNEQFF.

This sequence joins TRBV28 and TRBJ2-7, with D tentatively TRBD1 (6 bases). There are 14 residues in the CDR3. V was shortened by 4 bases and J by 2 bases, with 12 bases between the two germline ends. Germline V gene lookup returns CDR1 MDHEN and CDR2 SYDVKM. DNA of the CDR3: TGTGCCAGCAGTTCCCTGACAGGCCCCTACGAGCAGTACTTC. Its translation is CASSSLTGPYEQYF.

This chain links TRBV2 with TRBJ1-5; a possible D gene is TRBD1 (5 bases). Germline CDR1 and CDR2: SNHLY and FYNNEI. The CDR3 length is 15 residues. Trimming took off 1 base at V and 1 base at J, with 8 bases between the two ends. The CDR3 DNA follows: TGTGCCAGCAGTGAAGGCAGGGTAAGCAATCAGCCCCAGCATTTT. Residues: CASSEGRVSNQPQHF.

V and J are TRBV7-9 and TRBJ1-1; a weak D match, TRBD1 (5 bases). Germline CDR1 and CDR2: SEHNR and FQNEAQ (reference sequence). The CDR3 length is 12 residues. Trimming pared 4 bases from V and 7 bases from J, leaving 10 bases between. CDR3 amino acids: CASSSGRSEAFF. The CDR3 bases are TGTGCCAGCAGCTCGGGACGGAGTGAAGCTTTCTTT.

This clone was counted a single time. CDR3: CASSVDGGTPYEQYF. In DNA form, the CDR3 reads TGTGCCAGCAGCGTAGACGGGGGGACCCCCTACGAGCAGTACTTC. The chain joins TRBV9 to TRBJ2-7; 7 positions match TRBD2. V trimming: 0 bases; J trimming: 2 bases; junction bases outside the gene matches: 5. Per the germline V gene, CDR1 is SGDLS and CDR2 is YYNGEE. CDR3 length: 15 residues.

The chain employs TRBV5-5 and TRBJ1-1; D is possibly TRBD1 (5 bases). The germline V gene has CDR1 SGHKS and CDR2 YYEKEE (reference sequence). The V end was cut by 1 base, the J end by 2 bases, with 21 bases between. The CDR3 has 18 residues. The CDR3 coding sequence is TGTGCCAGCAGCTTGTTGTCACAGGACGAGGGGATAAACACTGAAGCTTTCTTT. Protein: CASSLLSQDEGINTEAFF.

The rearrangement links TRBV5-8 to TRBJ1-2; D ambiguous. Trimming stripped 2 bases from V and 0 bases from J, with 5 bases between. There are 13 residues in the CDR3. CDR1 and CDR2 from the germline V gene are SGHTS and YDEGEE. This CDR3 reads CASSFSTNYGYTF. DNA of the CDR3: TGTGCCAGCAGCTTTAGTACTAACTATGGCTACACCTTC.

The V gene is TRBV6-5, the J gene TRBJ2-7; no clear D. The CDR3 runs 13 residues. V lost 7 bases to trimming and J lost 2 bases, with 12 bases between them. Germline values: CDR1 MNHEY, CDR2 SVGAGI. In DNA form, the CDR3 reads TGTGCCAGCACCCAACATGGGGCCTACGAGCAGTACTTC. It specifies CASTQHGAYEQYF.